The rows below give T cell receptor beta chains drawn from one sample of a study of cytomegalovirus exposure and HLA in healthy donors. Data came from immunoSEQ multiplex PCR; TCRdb stores just in-frame clones and leaves some out. Found here are 250,000 to 350,000 clones, around 90% of them singletons; the top ten hold roughly 1.2%. The sample taken for sequencing was PBMCs. The origin of the receptors is a woman under 40 in good health and CMV-seropositive. Both conserved end residues are part of each CDR3. The D gene is left open where the match is weak. The listing skips clone size in some rows; elsewhere it reads once, few, many or a size class.

V gene	J gene	CDR3 length	D gene	clone size	CDR3 protein	CDR3 DNA
TRBV28	TRBJ2-7	14	TRBD2	NA	CASTGTSGSYEQYF	TGTGCCAGCACCGGGACTAGCGGCTCCTACGAGCAGTACTTC
TRBV11-2	TRBJ2-7	16	TRBD1	NA	CASSGRGQASSYEQYF	TGTGCCAGCAGCGGGAGAGGACAGGCTAGCTCCTACGAGCAGTACTTC
TRBV7-6	TRBJ2-3	18	TRBD1	NA	CASSLHLGGQGSTDTQYF	TGTGCCAGCAGCCTACACTTAGGAGGACAGGGGAGCACAGATACGCAGTATTTT
TRBV18	TRBJ2-4	16	NA	once	CASSPPGRTAKNIQYF	TGTGCCAGCTCACCACCCGGGCGGACAGCCAAAAACATTCAGTACTTC
TRBV9	TRBJ2-7	16	TRBD2	NA	CASSVDTSGSPYEQYF	TGTGCCAGCAGCGTAGATACCAGCGGGAGTCCCTACGAGCAGTACTTC
TRBV9	TRBJ1-1	14	NA	once	CASSTRGEKTEAFF	TGTGCCAGCAGCACCCGAGGGGAGAAAACTGAAGCTTTCTTT
TRBV2	TRBJ2-2	17	TRBD1	NA	CASSDSPRTGDTGELFF	TGTGCCAGCAGTGATTCTCCTAGGACAGGGGACACCGGGGAGCTGTTTTTT
TRBV28	TRBJ1-2	13	NA	once	CAIDPGGNYGYTF	TGTGCCATCGACCCGGGAGGGAACTATGGCTACACCTTC
TRBV7-9	TRBJ2-2	15	NA	once	CASSSGGPNTGELFF	TGTGCCAGCAGCTCCGGGGGCCCGAACACCGGGGAGCTGTTTTTT
TRBV30	TRBJ1-3	13	NA	NA	CAWGEGLGNTIYF	TGTGCCTGGGGAGAGGGCTTGGGAAACACCATATATTTT
TRBV27	TRBJ2-3	14	NA	NA	CASRPGQGTDTQYF	TGTGCCAGCAGACCGGGACAAGGCACAGATACGCAGTATTTT
TRBV27	TRBJ2-7	15	NA	NA	CASSLPGRAHYEQYF	TGTGCCAGCAGTTTACCGGGCAGAGCACACTACGAGCAGTACTTC
TRBV7-2	TRBJ1-6	12	NA	NA	CASTMAHSPLHF	TGTGCCAGCACGATGGCTCATTCACCCCTCCACTTT
TRBV30	TRBJ2-7	13	TRBD2	NA	CAWSTSGTYEQYF	TGTGCCTGGAGTACTAGCGGGACCTACGAGCAGTACTTC
TRBV29-1	TRBJ1-1	14	NA	NA	CSVEATGVSTEAFF	TGCAGCGTTGAAGCGACCGGCGTAAGCACTGAAGCTTTCTTT
TRBV2	TRBJ2-1	14	TRBD2	NA	CASQSGGSYNEQFF	TGTGCCAGCCAAAGCGGGGGCTCCTACAATGAGCAGTTCTTC
TRBV2	TRBJ2-1	18	NA	NA	CASSEAQFPSAQRDEQFF	TGTGCCAGCAGTGAAGCGCAATTTCCTAGCGCCCAGAGGGATGAGCAGTTCTTC
TRBV5-6	TRBJ2-2	13	NA	NA	CASIKLYTGELFF	TGTGCCAGCATCAAGCTGTACACCGGGGAGCTGTTTTTT
TRBV7-2	TRBJ1-2	13	NA	NA	CASSLGSLYGYTF	TGTGCCAGCAGCTTGGGCAGCCTATATGGCTACACCTTC
TRBV6-5	TRBJ1-6	14	TRBD1	NA	CASRNGQGYSPLHF	TGTGCCAGCAGGAACGGACAGGGTTATTCACCCCTCCACTTT
TRBV6-5	TRBJ1-1	16	TRBD1	NA	CASSYLRQGVSTEAFF	TGTGCCAGCAGTTACTTGAGACAGGGGGTGAGCACTGAAGCTTTCTTT
TRBV6-6	TRBJ2-7	15	NA	NA	CASRPPGVSSYEQYF	TGTGCCAGCAGACCCCCAGGAGTTAGCTCCTACGAGCAGTACTTC
TRBV29-1	TRBJ2-2	14	NA	NA	CSVDLGGSAGELFF	TGCAGCGTTGATCTTGGTGGGAGTGCCGGGGAGCTGTTTTTT
TRBV5-6	TRBJ1-2	14	NA	NA	CASSWSGLYYGYTF	TGTGCCAGCAGCTGGTCGGGTTTATACTATGGCTACACCTTC
TRBV4-2	TRBJ1-1	16	TRBD1	NA	CASSHRQGVRWTEAFF	TGTGCCAGCAGCCACCGACAGGGGGTAAGGTGGACTGAAGCTTTCTTT
TRBV28	TRBJ2-1	14	NA	NA	CASSLASPIDEQFF	TGTGCCAGCAGTTTAGCCTCACCTATCGATGAGCAGTTCTTC
TRBV28	TRBJ2-7	14	NA	NA	CASSSPRRRWEQYF	TGTGCCAGCAGCTCCCCTCGGCGGCGGTGGGAGCAGTACTTC
TRBV18	TRBJ1-2	14	NA	NA	CASSPSRDYYGYTF	TGTGCCAGCTCACCGTCCAGGGATTACTATGGCTACACCTTC
TRBV11-2	TRBJ2-1	17	NA	once	CASRPLGDRGSYNEQFF	TGTGCCAGCAGACCGCTGGGGGACCGCGGCTCCTACAATGAGCAGTTCTTC
TRBV15	TRBJ2-6	18	NA	NA	CATSRVGQGVDGANVLTF	TGTGCCACCAGCAGAGTTGGGCAGGGAGTAGATGGGGCCAACGTCCTGACTTTC
TRBV4-2	TRBJ2-5	16	TRBD2	NA	CASSQDSLAGPQTQYF	TGTGCCAGCAGCCAAGATTCCCTAGCGGGCCCGCAGACCCAGTACTTC
TRBV5-1	TRBJ2-3	15	NA	NA	CASSSGTSSTDTQYF	TGCGCCAGCAGCTCCGGGACATCTAGCACAGATACGCAGTATTTT
TRBV5-1	TRBJ2-5	12	NA	NA	CASSNEKETQYF	TGCGCCAGCAGTAACGAGAAAGAGACCCAGTACTTC
TRBV29-1	TRBJ1-2	12	NA	few	CSVPRQNYGYTF	TGCAGCGTTCCAAGGCAGAACTATGGCTACACCTTC
TRBV6-5	TRBJ2-5	13	NA	NA	CATGTFFQETQYF	TGTGCCACCGGGACATTTTTCCAAGAGACCCAGTACTTC
TRBV6-5	TRBJ1-1	14	NA	NA	CASTGGNLNTEAFF	TGTGCCAGCACTGGGGGCAATTTGAACACTGAAGCTTTCTTT
TRBV6-5	TRBJ2-7	15	NA	few	CASSPTDSPRYEQYF	TGTGCCAGCAGCCCCACCGACTCCCCGCGCTACGAGCAGTACTTC
TRBV7-8	TRBJ1-1	13	NA	few	CASSLGWNTEAFF	TGTGCCAGCAGCTTAGGGTGGAACACTGAAGCTTTCTTT
TRBV30	TRBJ2-5	12	NA	NA	CAWSPLLETQYF	TGTGCCTGGAGTCCCCTCCTGGAGACCCAGTACTTC
TRBV7-8	TRBJ1-5	18	TRBD1	NA	CASSSTQARQGSNQPQHF	TGTGCCAGCAGCTCCACCCAGGCCCGACAGGGGAGCAATCAGCCCCAGCATTTT
TRBV6-5	TRBJ1-5	15	TRBD1	NA	CASSYSTTGYQPQHF	TGTGCCAGCAGTTACTCAACGACAGGGTATCAGCCCCAGCATTTT
TRBV10-3	TRBJ1-5	15	NA	NA	CAISESVRPGEPQHF	TGTGCCATCAGTGAGTCCGTGAGGCCAGGCGAGCCCCAGCATTTT
TRBV7-3	TRBJ2-3	14	NA	once	CASSLNGLADTQYF	TGTGCCAGCAGCTTAAACGGGCTAGCAGATACGCAGTATTTT
TRBV1	TRBJ2-7	15	NA	NA	CTSSRIDRVSYEQYF	TGCACCAGCAGTCGCATAGACAGGGTAAGTTACGAGCAGTACTTC
TRBV20-1	TRBJ2-7	11	NA	few	CSARGAIWQYF	TGCAGTGCTAGAGGGGCGATATGGCAGTACTTC
TRBV28	TRBJ2-7	13	NA	few	CASSLDLLWEQYF	TGTGCCAGCAGTTTAGACTTACTCTGGGAGCAGTACTTC
TRBV30	TRBJ2-4	11	NA	once	CAQNAGDIQYF	TGTGCCCAGAATGCTGGGGACATTCAGTACTTC
TRBV2	TRBJ2-2	15	TRBD1	NA	CASSQGQGRAGELFF	TGTGCCAGCAGTCAAGGACAGGGGAGGGCCGGGGAGCTGTTTTTT